Listed below are T cell receptor beta chains from one sample, sequenced in a study of breast tumors, draining lymph nodes, adjacent tissues. TCRdb reprocessed the multiplex PCR reads via MiXCR and lists one record per CDR3 protein. This sample carries around 300,000 distinct CDR3 sequences, more than 30% of them seen once, and the ten largest clones take roughly 1.1%. The sample consisted of axillary lymph node tissue. The receptors originated from a female donor with breast cancer. Some clones in this sample may be carry-over from other donors' samples. Both conserved end residues are part of each CDR3. D genes are given only for firm matches. Expanded clones get a size class; other rows say once, few or many, or leave the size out.

CDR3nt: TGTGCCAGCATGAGGGGAGAAACAGATACGCAGTATTTT
CDR3aa: CASMRGETDTQYF
v_gene: TRBV6-1
j_gene: TRBJ2-3
d_gene: -
abundance: few

CDR3nt: TGCAGTGCAAGGGGACTCCACAATGAGCAGTTCTTC
CDR3aa: CSARGLHNEQFF
v_gene: TRBV20-1
j_gene: TRBJ2-1
d_gene: -
abundance: -

CDR3nt: TGCGCCAGCAGCTTGGTTGCGGGAGGCTCCTACAATGAGCAGTTCTTC
CDR3aa: CASSLVAGGSYNEQFF
v_gene: TRBV5-1
j_gene: TRBJ2-1
d_gene: TRBD2
abundance: many

CDR3nt: TGCAGTGCTAGGGTGAGCGGGGGGGCCTACGAGCAGTACTTC
CDR3aa: CSARVSGGAYEQYF
v_gene: TRBV20-1
j_gene: TRBJ2-7
d_gene: TRBD2
abundance: many

CDR3nt: TGCAGCGTGGACAGGGGTTGGGGCTACACCTTC
CDR3aa: CSVDRGWGYTF
v_gene: TRBV29-1
j_gene: TRBJ1-2
d_gene: TRBD1
abundance: -

CDR3nt: TGTGCCAGTAGTCCCCTCCCAGGACAGGCGGCGGCCGGGGAGCAGTACTTC
CDR3aa: CASSPLPGQAAAGEQYF
v_gene: TRBV19
j_gene: TRBJ2-7
d_gene: TRBD1
abundance: many

CDR3nt: TGCGCCAGCAGCCAAGGATGGGGTCGGGCCGAGCTGTTTTTT
CDR3aa: CASSQGWGRAELFF
v_gene: TRBV4-1
j_gene: TRBJ2-2
d_gene: -
abundance: -

CDR3nt: TGTGCCACCAGTGACAATAGCAATCAGCCCCAGCATTTT
CDR3aa: CATSDNSNQPQHF
v_gene: TRBV24-1
j_gene: TRBJ1-5
d_gene: -
abundance: medium-sized

CDR3nt: TGTGCCAGCAGCTTAAGCACGGAAGAGACCCAGTACTTC
CDR3aa: CASSLSTEETQYF
v_gene: TRBV7-2
j_gene: TRBJ2-5
d_gene: -
abundance: many

CDR3nt: TGCGCCAGCAGCTTGGACAGGGAACTCTACGAGCAGTACTTC
CDR3aa: CASSLDRELYEQYF
v_gene: TRBV5-1
j_gene: TRBJ2-7
d_gene: -
abundance: many

CDR3nt: TGCGCCAGCAGCAGCATTAGCGGGAGATCGGCCGGTGAGCAGTTCTTC
CDR3aa: CASSSISGRSAGEQFF
v_gene: TRBV5-1
j_gene: TRBJ2-1
d_gene: TRBD2
abundance: -

CDR3nt: TGTGCCAGCAGCCAGACCGGGAGGGGTAGTGAAAAACTGTTTTTT
CDR3aa: CASSQTGRGSEKLFF
v_gene: TRBV3-1
j_gene: TRBJ1-4
d_gene: -
abundance: -

CDR3nt: TGTGCCAGCAGCTTAGGAGCCCCCGGGACAGACTATGGCTACACCTTC
CDR3aa: CASSLGAPGTDYGYTF
v_gene: TRBV11-3
j_gene: TRBJ1-2
d_gene: TRBD1
abundance: many

CDR3nt: TGTGCCAGCAGTCACTCGACAGGGCACCCCTACAATGAGCAGTATTTT
CDR3aa: CASSHSTGHPYNEQYF
v_gene: TRBV6-5
j_gene: TRBJ2-3
d_gene: TRBD1
abundance: -

CDR3nt: TGTGCCAGCGTAACGGGAGTGGCAGATACGCAGTATTTT
CDR3aa: CASVTGVADTQYF
v_gene: TRBV12-3/TRBV12-4
j_gene: TRBJ2-3
d_gene: -
abundance: many

CDR3nt: TGTGCCAGCAGCTTAGGGTCTAGCGGGAGGAGGCTTTTT
CDR3aa: CASSLGSSGRRLF
v_gene: TRBV11-2
j_gene: TRBJ2-2
d_gene: TRBD2
abundance: many

CDR3nt: TGTGCCACCAGCAGAGTCGGGGGGTCGAACACCGGGGAGCTGTTTTTT
CDR3aa: CATSRVGGSNTGELFF
v_gene: TRBV15
j_gene: TRBJ2-2
d_gene: TRBD2
abundance: many

CDR3nt: TGCAGTGCCCTATCCATCGAAAGGAGCAGTCAGCCCCGGCATTTT
CDR3aa: CSALSIERSSQPRHF
v_gene: TRBV20-1
j_gene: TRBJ1-5
d_gene: -
abundance: -

CDR3nt: TGTGCCAGCAGTAGCGGGAGGGTAGACAATGAGCAGTTCTTC
CDR3aa: CASSSGRVDNEQFF
v_gene: TRBV6-1
j_gene: TRBJ2-1
d_gene: TRBD2
abundance: -

CDR3nt: TGTGCCAGCAGCTCCCAGGGATCGGATACGCAGTATTTT
CDR3aa: CASSSQGSDTQYF
v_gene: TRBV7-2
j_gene: TRBJ2-3
d_gene: -
abundance: many

CDR3nt: TGTGCCAGCAGCTTCGGGACACGAATAGAGACCCAGTACTTC
CDR3aa: CASSFGTRIETQYF
v_gene: TRBV7-2
j_gene: TRBJ2-5
d_gene: -
abundance: many

CDR3nt: TGTGCCAGCAGTACTCCGGGACAGAGCTCCTACGAGCAGTACTTC
CDR3aa: CASSTPGQSSYEQYF
v_gene: TRBV28
j_gene: TRBJ2-7
d_gene: TRBD1
abundance: -

CDR3nt: TGTGTCATCCGCGCGGGAGGTAATGAAAAACTGTTTTTT
CDR3aa: CVIRAGGNEKLFF
v_gene: TRBV10-3
j_gene: TRBJ1-4
d_gene: -
abundance: -

CDR3nt: TGCAGTGCTACCAAGCGATACAATGAGCAGTTCTTC
CDR3aa: CSATKRYNEQFF
v_gene: TRBV20-1
j_gene: TRBJ2-1
d_gene: -
abundance: many

CDR3nt: TGTGCCATCAGTCTAGCGGGAGTGGATGGAGATACGCAGTATTTT
CDR3aa: CAISLAGVDGDTQYF
v_gene: TRBV10-3
j_gene: TRBJ2-3
d_gene: TRBD2
abundance: many

CDR3nt: TGTGCCAGCAGCGTAGAGGGACAGGGGGGCATTCAGTACTTC
CDR3aa: CASSVEGQGGIQYF
v_gene: TRBV9
j_gene: TRBJ2-4
d_gene: TRBD1
abundance: many

CDR3nt: TGTGCCATCAGCTGGACTAGCGCCGGGGAGCTATTTTTT
CDR3aa: CAISWTSAGELFF
v_gene: TRBV5-6
j_gene: TRBJ2-2
d_gene: TRBD2
abundance: once

CDR3nt: TGTGCCAGTAGTATCGGGACGAGCTATGGCTACACCTTC
CDR3aa: CASSIGTSYGYTF
v_gene: TRBV19
j_gene: TRBJ1-2
d_gene: -
abundance: many

CDR3nt: TGTGCCAGCAGCTTAGTTGGAGCGGGAGTAGTGGATACGCAGTATTTT
CDR3aa: CASSLVGAGVVDTQYF
v_gene: TRBV7-2
j_gene: TRBJ2-3
d_gene: TRBD2
abundance: many

CDR3nt: TGCGCCAGCAGCCACCCAGGGGGCGAGGAAGCAGATACGCAGTATTTT
CDR3aa: CASSHPGGEEADTQYF
v_gene: TRBV4-1
j_gene: TRBJ2-3
d_gene: TRBD1
abundance: many

CDR3nt: TGTGCCAGCAGCGTAGTAGCGGACACCGGGGAGCTGTTTTTT
CDR3aa: CASSVVADTGELFF
v_gene: TRBV9
j_gene: TRBJ2-2
d_gene: -
abundance: many

CDR3nt: TGTGCCAGCAGCTTATTGGCGGCAGGGGTTGGTGAGAAACTGTTTTTT
CDR3aa: CASSLLAAGVGEKLFF
v_gene: TRBV7-6
j_gene: TRBJ1-4
d_gene: -
abundance: -

CDR3nt: TGTGCCAGCATCAATAGACTAGCGGGAGGGGAGACCCAGTACTTC
CDR3aa: CASINRLAGGETQYF
v_gene: TRBV7-9
j_gene: TRBJ2-5
d_gene: TRBD2
abundance: many

CDR3nt: TGTGCCAGCAGTAGAAGACAGGGTCGCCCTGAAGCTTTCTTT
CDR3aa: CASSRRQGRPEAFF
v_gene: TRBV28
j_gene: TRBJ1-1
d_gene: TRBD1
abundance: -

CDR3nt: TGCGCCAGCAGCCAAGCCGGGACTAGCGGGAGGAGGGGGGAGCTGTTTTTT
CDR3aa: CASSQAGTSGRRGELFF
v_gene: TRBV4-1
j_gene: TRBJ2-2
d_gene: TRBD2
abundance: many

CDR3nt: TGTGCCAGCCAACTAGCGGGAGTTTACGAGCAGTACTTC
CDR3aa: CASQLAGVYEQYF
v_gene: TRBV2
j_gene: TRBJ2-7
d_gene: TRBD2
abundance: many

CDR3nt: TGCAGTGCCAGAGAATCGGGGGACAGATGGAGCTACACCTTC
CDR3aa: CSARESGDRWSYTF
v_gene: TRBV20-1
j_gene: TRBJ1-2
d_gene: TRBD1
abundance: many

CDR3nt: TGTGCCAGCAGCCCACGGACTAGCGGGGGATATGAGCAGTTCTTC
CDR3aa: CASSPRTSGGYEQFF
v_gene: TRBV11-3
j_gene: TRBJ2-1
d_gene: TRBD2
abundance: few

CDR3nt: TGCAGTGCTAGAGCTAGATATCAAGAGACCCAGTACTTC
CDR3aa: CSARARYQETQYF
v_gene: TRBV20-1
j_gene: TRBJ2-5
d_gene: -
abundance: many

CDR3nt: TGTGCCTGGTCTCCGGAACTAGCGGAAGAGACCCAGTACTTC
CDR3aa: CAWSPELAEETQYF
v_gene: TRBV30
j_gene: TRBJ2-5
d_gene: TRBD2
abundance: -

CDR3nt: TGCGCCAGCACCCAGGACAGGGGAGGAACCGGGGAGCTGTTTTTT
CDR3aa: CASTQDRGGTGELFF
v_gene: TRBV5-1
j_gene: TRBJ2-2
d_gene: TRBD1
abundance: many

CDR3nt: TGTGCCAGCAGTGTGGCTAGCGGGAGGCCTCGCAATGAGCAGTTCTTC
CDR3aa: CASSVASGRPRNEQFF
v_gene: TRBV6-1
j_gene: TRBJ2-1
d_gene: TRBD2
abundance: -

CDR3nt: TGTGCCAGCACCCCTGGTCCCCGGGTCCCAGATACGCAGTATTTT
CDR3aa: CASTPGPRVPDTQYF
v_gene: TRBV7-9
j_gene: TRBJ2-3
d_gene: -
abundance: many

CDR3nt: TGTGCCAGCAGCTTATTAGCGGGAGTCCCCAATGAGCAGTTCTTC
CDR3aa: CASSLLAGVPNEQFF
v_gene: TRBV7-3
j_gene: TRBJ2-1
d_gene: TRBD2
abundance: many

CDR3nt: TGTGCCAGCAGCTCGCTCCGAGGGCCGGGGGGGCCCCAGCATTTT
CDR3aa: CASSSLRGPGGPQHF
v_gene: TRBV5-8
j_gene: TRBJ1-5
d_gene: -
abundance: -

CDR3nt: TGTGCCAGCAGCTCCCTAGCGGCCTACAATGAGCAGTTCTTC
CDR3aa: CASSSLAAYNEQFF
v_gene: TRBV7-3
j_gene: TRBJ2-1
d_gene: TRBD2
abundance: many

CDR3nt: TGTGCCAGCAGCTTCCAGGAGACCACCGGGGAGCTGTTTTTT
CDR3aa: CASSFQETTGELFF
v_gene: TRBV5-4
j_gene: TRBJ2-2
d_gene: -
abundance: many

CDR3nt: TGTGCCAGCAGTGACTTAAGCGGGGGCCACAATGAGCAGTTCTTC
CDR3aa: CASSDLSGGHNEQFF
v_gene: TRBV6-4
j_gene: TRBJ2-1
d_gene: TRBD2
abundance: many

CDR3nt: TGTGCCAGCAGTCTATTTAGCGGGAGTTCGTACGAGCAGTACTTC
CDR3aa: CASSLFSGSSYEQYF
v_gene: TRBV12-3/TRBV12-4
j_gene: TRBJ2-7
d_gene: TRBD2
abundance: many

CDR3nt: TGTGCCAGTACGGTGGGGAGGCTCCAGAGGGGAGAGACCCAGTACTTC
CDR3aa: CASTVGRLQRGETQYF
v_gene: TRBV19
j_gene: TRBJ2-5
d_gene: -
abundance: many

CDR3nt: TGTGCCAGCAGCCCTAGTGGAACGAACACCGGGGAGCTGTTTTTT
CDR3aa: CASSPSGTNTGELFF
v_gene: TRBV7-3
j_gene: TRBJ2-2
d_gene: -
abundance: many

CDR3nt: TGTGCCAGCAGTGAAGGACAGGTTTTTTCGGAGACCCAGCACTTC
CDR3aa: CASSEGQVFSETQHF
v_gene: TRBV2
j_gene: TRBJ2-5
d_gene: -
abundance: -

CDR3nt: TGTGCCAGCAGCTTAGATCCCAGGGCCACAGACACGCAGTATTTT
CDR3aa: CASSLDPRATDTQYF
v_gene: TRBV11-2
j_gene: TRBJ2-3
d_gene: -
abundance: -

CDR3nt: TGTGCCAGCAGTTACGGCGGGGCCAGCTCCTACGAGCAGTACTTC
CDR3aa: CASSYGGASSYEQYF
v_gene: TRBV6-5
j_gene: TRBJ2-7
d_gene: -
abundance: many

CDR3nt: TGTGCCAGCACGGTGAATTCACCCCTCCACTTT
CDR3aa: CASTVNSPLHF
v_gene: TRBV6-1
j_gene: TRBJ1-6
d_gene: -
abundance: many